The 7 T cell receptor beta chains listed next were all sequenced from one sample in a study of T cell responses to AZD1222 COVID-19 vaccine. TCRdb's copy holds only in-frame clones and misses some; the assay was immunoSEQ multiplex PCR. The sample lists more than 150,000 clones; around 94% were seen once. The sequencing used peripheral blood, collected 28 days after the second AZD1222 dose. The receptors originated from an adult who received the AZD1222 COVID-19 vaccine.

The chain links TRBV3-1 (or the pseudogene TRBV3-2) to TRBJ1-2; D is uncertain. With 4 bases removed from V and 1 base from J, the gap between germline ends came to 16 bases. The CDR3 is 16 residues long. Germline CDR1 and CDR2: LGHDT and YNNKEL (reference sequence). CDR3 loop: CASSPLAGGGNYGYTF. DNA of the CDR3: TGTGCCAGCAGCCCCCTCGCGGGAGGAGGTAACTATGGCTACACCTTC.

CDR3 DNA sequence: TGCAGCGTTTACGAGGGGAACACTGAAGCTTTCTTT. Its protein is CSVYEGNTEAFF. The genes are TRBV29-1 and TRBJ1-1; D unresolved. Germline loops: CDR1 SQVTM, CDR2 ANQGSEA. V was cut by 5 bases and J by 1 base, with 8 bases left in between. The CDR3 sequence is 12 residues long. Filled out from reference TRBV29-1 and TRBJ1-1, the complete variable domain reads SAVISQKPSRDICQRGTSLTIQCQVDSQVTMMFWYRQQPGQSLTLIATANQGSEATYESGFVIDKFPISRPNLTFSTLTVSNMSPEDSSIYLCSVYEGNTEAFFGQGTRLTVV.

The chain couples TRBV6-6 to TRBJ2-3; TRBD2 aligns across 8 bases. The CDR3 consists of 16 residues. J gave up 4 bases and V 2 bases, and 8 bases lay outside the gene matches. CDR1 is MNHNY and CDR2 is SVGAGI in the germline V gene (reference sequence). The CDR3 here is CASSYGHGGAADTQYF. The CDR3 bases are TGTGCCAGCAGTTACGGTCACGGGGGGGCGGCAGATACGCAGTATTTT.

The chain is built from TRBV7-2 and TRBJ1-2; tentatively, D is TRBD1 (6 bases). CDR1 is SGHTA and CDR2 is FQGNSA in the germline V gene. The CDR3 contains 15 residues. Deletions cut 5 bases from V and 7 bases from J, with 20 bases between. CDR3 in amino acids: CASSLRLTGMSGYTF. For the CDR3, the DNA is TGTGCCAGCAGCCTACGATTAACAGGGATGAGTGGCTACACCTTC.

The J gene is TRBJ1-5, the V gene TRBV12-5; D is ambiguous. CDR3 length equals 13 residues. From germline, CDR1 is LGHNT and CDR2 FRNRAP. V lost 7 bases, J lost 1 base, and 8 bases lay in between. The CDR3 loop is CASAADSNQPQHF. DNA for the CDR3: TGTGCTAGTGCCGCCGACAGCAATCAGCCCCAGCATTTT.

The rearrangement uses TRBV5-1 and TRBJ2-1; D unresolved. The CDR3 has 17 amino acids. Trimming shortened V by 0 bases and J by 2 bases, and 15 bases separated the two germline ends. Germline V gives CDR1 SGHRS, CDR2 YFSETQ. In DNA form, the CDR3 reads TGCGCCAGCAGCTTGGCTTCTCGGCCCTTCGCCTACAATGAGCAGTTCTTC. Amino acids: CASSLASRPFAYNEQFF. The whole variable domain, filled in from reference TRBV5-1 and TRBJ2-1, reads KAGVTQTPRYLIKTRGQQVTLSCSPISGHRSVSWYQQTPGQGLQFLFEYFSETQRNKGNFPGRFSGRQFSNSRSEMNVSTLELGDSALYLCASSLASRPFAYNEQFFGPGTRLTVL.

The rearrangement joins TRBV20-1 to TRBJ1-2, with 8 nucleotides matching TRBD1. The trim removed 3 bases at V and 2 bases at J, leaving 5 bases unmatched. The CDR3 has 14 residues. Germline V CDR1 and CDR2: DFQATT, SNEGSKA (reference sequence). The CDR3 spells CSASPRGRNYGYTF. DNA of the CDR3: TGCAGTGCTAGTCCCAGGGGGCGGAACTATGGCTACACCTTC.